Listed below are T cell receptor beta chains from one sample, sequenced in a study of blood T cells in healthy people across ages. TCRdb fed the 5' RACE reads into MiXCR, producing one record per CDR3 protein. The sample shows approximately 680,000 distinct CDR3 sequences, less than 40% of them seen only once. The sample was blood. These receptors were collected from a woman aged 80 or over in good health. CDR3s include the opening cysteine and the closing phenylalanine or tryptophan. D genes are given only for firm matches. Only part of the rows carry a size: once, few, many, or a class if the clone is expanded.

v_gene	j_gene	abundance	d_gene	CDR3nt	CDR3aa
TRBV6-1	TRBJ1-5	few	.	TGTGCCAGCAGTCATGCAGGGGATCAGCCCCAGCATTTT	CASSHAGDQPQHF
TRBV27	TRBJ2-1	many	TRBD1	TGTGCCAGCAGCCCGGGACAGGGGAAGGGTGAGCAGTTCTTC	CASSPGQGKGEQFF
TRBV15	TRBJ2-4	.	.	TGTGCCACCAGAAGCGAGGGGGGGGGCGGCAAAAACATTCAGTACTTC	CATRSEGGGGKNIQYF
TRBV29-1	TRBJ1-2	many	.	TGCAGCGGGTTTGCTTCTAACTATGGCTACACCTTC	CSGFASNYGYTF
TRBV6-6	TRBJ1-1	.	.	TGTGCCAGCAGTTACGATCCAGGGCTGGGCACTGAAGCTTTCTTT	CASSYDPGLGTEAFF
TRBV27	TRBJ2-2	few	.	TGTGCCAGCAGCCCTTACGTGGACGGGGAGCTGTTTTTT	CASSPYVDGELFF
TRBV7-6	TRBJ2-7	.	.	TGTGCCAGCAGCTATCAACCCGGGCCCGGAACCTACGGGCAGTACTTC	CASSYQPGPGTYGQYF
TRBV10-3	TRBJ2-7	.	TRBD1	TGTGCCATCAGTACAGGGGGCGGTTACGAGCAGTACTTC	CAISTGGGYEQYF
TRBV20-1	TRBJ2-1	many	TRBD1	TGCAGTGCTCCTAGACAGGGGCTGGGTGAGCAGTTCTTC	CSAPRQGLGEQFF
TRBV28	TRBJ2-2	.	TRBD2	TGTGCCAGCAGTACTAGCGGGGAGGGGGTCGGGGAGCTGTTTTTT	CASSTSGEGVGELFF
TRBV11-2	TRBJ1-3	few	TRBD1	TGTGCCAGCAGCTCAGGGACAGGGAGCTCTGGAAACACCATATATTTT	CASSSGTGSSGNTIYF
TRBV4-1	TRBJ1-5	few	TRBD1	TGCGCCAGCAGCCAAGAGCAGGGGGCCGGGCAGCCCCAGCATTTT	CASSQEQGAGQPQHF
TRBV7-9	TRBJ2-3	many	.	TGTGCCAGCAGCGTGGACGCAATCAGCACAGATACGCAGTATTTT	CASSVDAISTDTQYF
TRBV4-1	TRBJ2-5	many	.	TGCGCCAGCAGCCAAGAGTGGGGGGGGCGATCTAGGGAGACCCAGTACTTC	CASSQEWGGRSRETQYF
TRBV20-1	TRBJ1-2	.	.	TGCCCACTGGAGGACGGTCTCGTCGATGGCTACACCTTC	CPLEDGLVDGYTF
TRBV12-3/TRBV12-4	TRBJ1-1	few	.	TGTGCCAGCACCCCCGGCCCTCACACTGAAGCTTTCTTT	CASTPGPHTEAFF
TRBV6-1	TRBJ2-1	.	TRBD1	TGTGCCAGCAGTGAAGCCGGGGACAGGGTCTCCTACAATGAGCAGTTCTTC	CASSEAGDRVSYNEQFF
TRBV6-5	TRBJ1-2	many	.	TGTGCCAGCAGTTACGTGGGGGACTATGGCTACACCTTC	CASSYVGDYGYTF
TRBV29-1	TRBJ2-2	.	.	TGCAGCGTTAGGGTCACCGGGAAGCTGTTTTTT	CSVRVTGKLFF
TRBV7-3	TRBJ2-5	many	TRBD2	TGTGCCAGCAGCTTTAGCGGGGGGGCCGGAGAGACCCAGTACTTC	CASSFSGGAGETQYF
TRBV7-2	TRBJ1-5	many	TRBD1	TGTGCCAGCAGCTTAGCGCAGGACAGGGGGCAGCCCCAGCATTTT	CASSLAQDRGQPQHF
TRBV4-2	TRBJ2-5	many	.	TGTGCCAGCAGCCTACAGAGCAGGGGAGAAGAGACCCAGTACTTC	CASSLQSRGEETQYF
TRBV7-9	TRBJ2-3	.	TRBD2	TGTGCCAGCAGGAAGCGGGGAGGTGGCACAGATACGCAGTATTTT	CASRKRGGGTDTQYF
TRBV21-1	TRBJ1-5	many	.	TGCACAATGACAGGGGATCAGCCCCAGCATTTT	CTMTGDQPQHF
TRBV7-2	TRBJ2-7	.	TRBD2	TGTGCCGGCAGCGGCGGGGGTTCCTCCTACGGGCAGTACTTC	CAGSGGGSSYGQYF
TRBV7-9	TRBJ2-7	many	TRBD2	TGTGCCAGCAGCTCGGGAGGACTCGACGCTGAGGAGCAGTACTTC	CASSSGGLDAEEQYF
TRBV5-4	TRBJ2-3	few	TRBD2	TGTGCCAGCAGCTTGGCAGCGGGGGGGCCCGGAGATACGCAGTATTTT	CASSLAAGGPGDTQYF
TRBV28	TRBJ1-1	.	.	TGTGCCAGCAGCGATACAGGTTTGAACACTGAAGCTTTCTTT	CASSDTGLNTEAFF
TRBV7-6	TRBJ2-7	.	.	TGTGCCAGCAGCTTACTATTCGGCGGCGAGCAGTACTTC	CASSLLFGGEQYF
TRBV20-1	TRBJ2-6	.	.	TGCAGTGCCCTCCAATGGGGGCCAGGGGTCAACGTCCTGACTTTT	CSALQWGPGVNVLTF
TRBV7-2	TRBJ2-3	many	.	TGTGCCAGCAGCTTATCCCGGACAGGGAGGGTATCCGATACGCAGTATTTT	CASSLSRTGRVSDTQYF
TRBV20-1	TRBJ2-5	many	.	TGCAGTGCTTCCCCGGGGGAGCGCCAAGAGACCCAGTACTTC	CSASPGERQETQYF
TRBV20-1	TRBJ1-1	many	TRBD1	TGCAGTGCTGGGACAGGGAACACTGAAGCTTTCTTT	CSAGTGNTEAFF
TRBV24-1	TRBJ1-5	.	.	TGTGCCACCAGTGATTCTTCGACGGGGAATAGCAATCAGCCCCAGCATTTT	CATSDSSTGNSNQPQHF
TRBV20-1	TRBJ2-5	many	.	TGCAGTGCTAGTCCCAGGGTGGGGGGCGTAGAGACCCAGTACTTC	CSASPRVGGVETQYF
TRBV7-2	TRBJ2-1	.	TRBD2	TGTGCCAGCAGCTTAGAGGCTAGCGGGGGGGTCTACAATGAGCAGTTCTTC	CASSLEASGGVYNEQFF
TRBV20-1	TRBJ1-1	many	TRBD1	TGCAGTGCGCCGCGGACAGGGGGCACTGAAGCTTTCTTT	CSAPRTGGTEAFF
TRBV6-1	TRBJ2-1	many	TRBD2	TGTGCCAGCAGATCCAAGCGGGGGAACCCCAATGAGCAGTTCTTC	CASRSKRGNPNEQFF
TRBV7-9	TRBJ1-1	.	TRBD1	TGTGCCAGCAGTCGTTCCGGGACAGGGGGCCGCGGCACTGAAGCTTTCTTT	CASSRSGTGGRGTEAFF
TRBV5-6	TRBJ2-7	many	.	TGTGCCAGCAGCATAAATCCGGGACTTGTGGGCGGGGAGCAGTACTTC	CASSINPGLVGGEQYF
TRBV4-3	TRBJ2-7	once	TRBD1	TGCGCCAGCAGCCCATCGCCGGGACAGGGGAACTACGAGCAGTACTTC	CASSPSPGQGNYEQYF